The 10 T cell receptor beta chains reported below all come from one sample, sequenced in a study of Graves' ophthalmopathy and Graves' hyperthyroidism (dated by TCRdb to 2016 to 2019). Reads for this sample came from an Illumina HiSeq 2000. TCR beta CDR3 regions were amplified from RNA transcripts for repertoire sequencing. The first round of RT-PCR was done with HTBI primers and the Qiagen OneStep RT-PCR kit, and was followed by a second round of multiplex PCR, then size selection and purification. TCRdb passed the public sequencing reads through fastp at Q25 and MiXCR, retaining productive beta sequences. Duplicate CDR3 protein sequences are folded into a single record with the most common DNA and genes. This sample holds 600,000 to 950,000 distinct CDR3 sequences; roughly 40% were observed only once. The leading ten clones occupy about 40% of the sample. The material sequenced was peripheral blood. The receptors come from an adult man with Graves' ophthalmopathy.

The chain is built from TRBV19 and TRBJ2-7; 11 positions agree with TRBD1. The germline V gene encodes CDR1 LNHDA and CDR2 SQIVND (reference sequence). The CDR3 loop spans 15 amino acids. V lost 4 bases to trimming and J lost 3 bases; unmatched junction nucleotides: 5. CDR3 in DNA: TGTGCCAGTAGTACCAGGACAGGGGGCTTCTACGAGCAGTACTTC. This gives the protein CASSTRTGGFYEQYF.

The V call is TRBV6-1, the J call TRBJ2-6; D is unclear. The V gene lost 9 bases and the J gene lost 4 bases, with 16 bases spanning the gap. The CDR3 length is 15 residues. Germline CDR1 and CDR2: MNHNS and SASEGT. The CDR3: CASSPGDFGANVLTF. The CDR3 DNA sequence: TGTGCCAGTAGTCCTGGGGATTTCGGGGCCAACGTCCTGACTTTC.

The gene calls are TRBV20-1 and TRBJ2-2, with 7 bases aligning to TRBD2. The CDR3 consists of 20 residues. Trimming removed 5 bases from V and 7 bases from J; junction bases left unmatched: 28. CDR1 and CDR2 (germline): DFQATT, SNEGSKA (reference sequence). CDR3 nucleotides: TGCAGTGCTTCCCCCGAGGCTAGCGGCCCTAGGGAAGGTTCGGACGGGGAGCTGTTTTTT. Translating it yields CSASPEASGPREGSDGELFF.

In regard to this clonotype: Germline and junction disagree at one end, which may indicate a read error. For the CDR3, the DNA is TGTGCCAGCAACCCAGGAGCGGTTCACGAGACCCAGCACTTC. Amino acid sequence: CASNPGAVHETQHF. This sequence joins TRBV7-8 and TRBJ2-5, with a tentative D call TRBD2 (5 bases). Looked up from germline, CDR1 is SGHVS and CDR2 is FQNEAQ. The length of the CDR3 is 14 residues. Full variable domain (outside the CDR3, taken from reference TRBV7-8 and TRBJ2-5): GAGVSQSPRYKVAKRGQDVALRCDPISGHVSLFWYQQALGQGPEFLTYFQNEAQLDKSGLPSDRFFAERPEGSVSTLKIQRTQQEDSAVYLCASNPGAVHETQHFGPGTRLLVL.

This clonotype was detected ten times or more. This sequence joins TRBV24-1 and TRBJ2-7; D gene uncertain. V lost 1 base, J lost 6 bases, and 6 bases lay in between. CDR1 is KGHDR, CDR2 SFDVKD, per germline. The CDR3 is 12 amino acids. The CDR3 protein is CATSDFSGEQYF. The CDR3 bases are TGTGCCACCAGTGATTTTTCTGGCGAGCAGTACTTC.

The rearrangement links TRBV7-9 to TRBJ1-1; D ambiguous. Trimming pared 5 bases from V and 2 bases from J, leaving 15 bases between. Germline loops: CDR1 SEHNR, CDR2 FQNEAQ (reference sequence). The CDR3 sequence is 15 residues long. CDR3 loop: CASSPPHGPNTEAFF. In DNA form, the CDR3 reads TGTGCCAGCAGCCCCCCCCACGGGCCAAACACTGAAGCTTTCTTT.

The table lists this clonotype with many counts. The CDR3 spells CATSRVYSGANVLTF. The CDR3 DNA is TGTGCCACCAGCAGAGTTTACTCTGGGGCCAACGTCCTGACTTTC. This chain connects TRBV15 to TRBJ2-6; D is ambiguous. Between the trimmed V and J ends, which lost 1 base and 0 bases, there was a span of 4 bases. The CDR3 runs 15 residues. CDR1 is LNHNV, CDR2 YYDKDF, per germline (reference sequence).

This clonotype appeared many times. The chain combines TRBV10-3 with TRBJ1-3; D is unresolved. Germline values: CDR1 ENHRY, CDR2 SYGVKD. V was trimmed by 8 bases and J by 4 bases, leaving 12 bases between them. The CDR3 has 13 residues. CDR3 sequence: CAIGSYSGNTIYF. DNA of the CDR3: TGTGCCATCGGGTCCTATTCGGGAAACACCATATATTTT.

This clonotype appeared a few times. This rearrangement joins TRBV7-8 to TRBJ2-7, with D maybe TRBD2 (6 bases). This CDR3 contains 16 residues. The germline V gene encodes CDR1 SGHVS and CDR2 FQNEAQ. With 1 base removed from V and 2 bases from J, the gap between germline ends came to 15 bases. The CDR3 DNA reads as TGTGCCAGCAGCTTAGTGGGGGGTGTAGAAACCTACGAGCAGTACTTC. This sequence encodes CASSLVGGVETYEQYF. The entire variable domain, with the rest obtained from reference TRBV7-8 and TRBJ2-7, is as follows: GAGVSQSPRYKVAKRGQDVALRCDPISGHVSLFWYQQALGQGPEFLTYFQNEAQLDKSGLPSDRFFAERPEGSVSTLKIQRTQQEDSAVYLCASSLVGGVETYEQYFGPGTRLTVT.

Comment on this clonotype: This clone may be a read error of a much larger clone one base away. The chain recombines TRBV13 with TRBJ1-2; D call uncertain. V dropped 1 base and J dropped 0 bases, with 15 bases sitting between them. This CDR3 comprises 17 residues. Germline lookup yields CDR1 PRHDT and CDR2 FYEKMQ (reference sequence). The CDR3 DNA is TGTGCCAGCAGCTTAGACTTGTCAGACTCTCCTAACTATGGCTACACCTTC. This encodes CASSLDLSDSPNYGYTF.